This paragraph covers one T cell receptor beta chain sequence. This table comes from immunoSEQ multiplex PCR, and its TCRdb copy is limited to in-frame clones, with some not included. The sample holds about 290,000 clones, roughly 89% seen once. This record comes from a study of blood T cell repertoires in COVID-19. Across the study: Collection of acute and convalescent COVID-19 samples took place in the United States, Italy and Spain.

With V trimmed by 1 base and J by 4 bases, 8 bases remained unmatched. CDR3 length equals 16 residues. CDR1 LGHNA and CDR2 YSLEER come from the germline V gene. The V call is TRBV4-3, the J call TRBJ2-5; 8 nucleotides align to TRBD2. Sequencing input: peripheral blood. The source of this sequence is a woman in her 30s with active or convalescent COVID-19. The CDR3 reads CASSQAWRGAPETQYF. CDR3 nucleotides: TGCGCCAGCAGCCAAGCGTGGCGGGGGGCCCCAGAGACCCAGTACTTC.